This T cell receptor beta chain was sequenced in a study of spatial heterogeneity in lung cancer. Time point here: sample taken at primary tumor resection. Study-wide points: Within tumors, counts of expanded alpha and beta TCRs tracked tumor mutation counts.

Losses at the gene ends were 4 bases for V and 5 bases for J; bases not matched to a gene: 5. The CDR3 has 14 residues. Germline CDR1 is MNHNS and CDR2 is SASEGT. In TCRdb, the 5' RACE reads were re-called with MiXCR into one record per CDR3 protein. Here the sample spans about 7,000 distinct CDR3 sequences, approximately 12% being singletons. By its share, this clonotype is medium-sized. Its antigen is currently unknown. This rearrangement joins TRBV6-1 to TRBJ1-5, with 7 nucleotides matching TRBD1. This clonotype originated in a male donor with early-stage non-small cell lung cancer. This specimen was lung tumor tissue, taken at surgery. The CDR3 protein is CASSVQGQHQPQHF. CDR3 sequence (DNA): TGTGCCAGCAGTGTACAGGGGCAGCATCAGCCCCAGCATTTT.